The 2 T cell receptor beta chains below were found in one sample sequenced in a study of T cells in Graves' hyperthyroidism and ophthalmopathy. From RNA transcripts, TCR beta CDR3 regions were amplified. Researchers ran a first-round RT-PCR on the TCR CDR3 using the HTBI primer set. TCRdb reanalysed the multiplex PCR reads using MiXCR and keeps one entry per CDR3 protein. The repertoire holds under 650,000 distinct CDR3 sequences, with roughly 15% as singletons. The sequencing input was blood. These receptors all stem from a young woman with Graves' hyperthyroidism.

Many counts were recorded for this clonotype. The CDR3 loop reads CASSTHNYNEQFF. The CDR3 DNA reads TGTGCCAGCAGCACCCACAACTACAATGAGCAGTTCTTC. The chain carries TRBV6-1 and TRBJ2-1; D remains ambiguous. CDR1 and CDR2 from the germline V gene are MNHNS and SASEGT. The CDR3 loop spans 13 amino acids. V shed 6 bases and J shed 3 bases, with 9 bases lying between them.

A remark on this clonotype: A much larger clone is a single base away; this may be a read error. The V gene is TRBV20-1, the J gene TRBJ2-1; D perhaps matches TRBD2 (6 bases). Trimming removed 3 bases at V and 9 bases at J, with 21 bases between. The germline CDR1 and CDR2 sequences are DFQATT and SNEGSKA (reference sequence). The length of the CDR3 is 15 residues. CDR3: CSARPGRFGLSEQFF. The DNA for the CDR3 is TGCAGTGCTAGGCCCGGGAGATTCGGTTTGAGTGAGCAGTTCTTC.